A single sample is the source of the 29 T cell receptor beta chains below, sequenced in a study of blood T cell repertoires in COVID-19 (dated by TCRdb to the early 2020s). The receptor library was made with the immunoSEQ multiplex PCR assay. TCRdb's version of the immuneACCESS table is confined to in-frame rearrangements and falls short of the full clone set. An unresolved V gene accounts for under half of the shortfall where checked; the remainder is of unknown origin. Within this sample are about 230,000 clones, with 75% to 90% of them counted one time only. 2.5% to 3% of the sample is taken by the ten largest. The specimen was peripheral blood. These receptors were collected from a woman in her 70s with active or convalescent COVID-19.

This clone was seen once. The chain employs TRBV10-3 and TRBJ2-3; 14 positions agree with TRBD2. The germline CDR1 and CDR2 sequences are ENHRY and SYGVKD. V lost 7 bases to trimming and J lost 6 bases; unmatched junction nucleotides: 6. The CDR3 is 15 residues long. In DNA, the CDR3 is TGTGCCATCACCCAGGGACTAGCGGGAGCCGATACGCAGTATTTT. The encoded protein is CAITQGLAGADTQYF.

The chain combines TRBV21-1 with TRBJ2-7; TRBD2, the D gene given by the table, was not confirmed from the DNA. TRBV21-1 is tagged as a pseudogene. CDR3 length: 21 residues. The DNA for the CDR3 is TGTGCCAGCAGTTCCCTACCCCCCAACGGGCTAGCGGGAGACAGGTCCTACGAGCAGTACTTC. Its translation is CASSSLPPNGLAGDRSYEQYF.

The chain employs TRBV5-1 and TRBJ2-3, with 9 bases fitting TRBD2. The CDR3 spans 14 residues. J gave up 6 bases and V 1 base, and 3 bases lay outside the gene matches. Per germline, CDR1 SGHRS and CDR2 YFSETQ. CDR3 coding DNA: TGCGCCAGCAGCTTGATCAGCGGGGGGGATACGCAGTATTTT. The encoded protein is CASSLISGGDTQYF.

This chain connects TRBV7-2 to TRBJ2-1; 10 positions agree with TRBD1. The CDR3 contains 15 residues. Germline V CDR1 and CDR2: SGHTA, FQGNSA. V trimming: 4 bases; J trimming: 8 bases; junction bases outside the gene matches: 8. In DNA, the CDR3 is TGTGCCAGCAGCTCTCCCGGGACAGGGGTTCATGAGCAGTTCTTC. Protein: CASSSPGTGVHEQFF. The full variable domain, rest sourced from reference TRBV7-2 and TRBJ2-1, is GAGVSQSPSNKVTEKGKDVELRCDPISGHTALYWYRQSLGQGLEFLIYFQGNSAPDKSGLPSDRFSAERTGGSVSTLTIQRTQQEDSAVYLCASSSPGTGVHEQFFGPGTRLTVL.

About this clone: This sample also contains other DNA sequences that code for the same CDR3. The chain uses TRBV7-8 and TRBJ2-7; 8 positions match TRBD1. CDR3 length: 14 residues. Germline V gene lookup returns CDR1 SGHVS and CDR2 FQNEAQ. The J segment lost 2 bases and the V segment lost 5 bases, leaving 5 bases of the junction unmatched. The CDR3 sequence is CASSLRQGPYEQYF. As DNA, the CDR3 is TGTGCCAGCAGCCTCAGACAGGGGCCCTACGAGCAGTACTTC. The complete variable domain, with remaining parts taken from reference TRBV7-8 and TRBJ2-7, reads GAGVSQSPRYKVAKRGQDVALRCDPISGHVSLFWYQQALGQGPEFLTYFQNEAQLDKSGLPSDRFFAERPEGSVSTLKIQRTQQEDSAVYLCASSLRQGPYEQYFGPGTRLTVT.

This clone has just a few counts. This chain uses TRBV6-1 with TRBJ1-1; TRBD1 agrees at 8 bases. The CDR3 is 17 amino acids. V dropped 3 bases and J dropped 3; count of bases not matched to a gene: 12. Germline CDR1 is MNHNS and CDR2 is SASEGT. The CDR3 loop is CASSDDNRQGTYTEAFF. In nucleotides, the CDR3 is TGTGCCAGCAGTGATGACAACCGACAGGGGACCTACACTGAAGCTTTCTTT.

The CDR3 reads CASSLVGGARYGYTF. CDR3 coding DNA: TGTGCCAGCAGCTTAGTGGGAGGGGCGCGTTATGGCTACACCTTC. The chain links TRBV7-2 to TRBJ1-2; D might be TRBD1 (5 bases). This CDR3 is built from 15 residues. CDR1 and CDR2 (germline): SGHTA, FQGNSA. V lost 1 base and J 5 bases, leaving 14 bases between the germline ends.

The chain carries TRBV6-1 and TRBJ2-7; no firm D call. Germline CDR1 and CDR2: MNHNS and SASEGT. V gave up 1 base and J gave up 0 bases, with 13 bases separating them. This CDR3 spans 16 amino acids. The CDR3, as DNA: TGTGCCAGCAGTGAAGGACCGTGGCAGGCCTCCTACGAGCAGTACTTC. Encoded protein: CASSEGPWQASYEQYF.

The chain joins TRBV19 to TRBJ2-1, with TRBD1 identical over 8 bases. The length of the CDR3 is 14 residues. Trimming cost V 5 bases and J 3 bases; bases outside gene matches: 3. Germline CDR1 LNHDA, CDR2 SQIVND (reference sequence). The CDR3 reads CASSPGQDYNEQFF. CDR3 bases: TGTGCCAGTAGTCCGGGACAGGACTACAATGAGCAGTTCTTC.

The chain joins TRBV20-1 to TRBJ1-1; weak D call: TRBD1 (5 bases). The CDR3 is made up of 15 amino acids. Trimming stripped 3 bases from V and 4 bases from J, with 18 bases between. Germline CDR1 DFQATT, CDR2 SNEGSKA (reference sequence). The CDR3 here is CSASSDGGISTEAFF. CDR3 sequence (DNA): TGCAGTGCTAGTAGTGATGGGGGGATAAGCACTGAAGCTTTCTTT.

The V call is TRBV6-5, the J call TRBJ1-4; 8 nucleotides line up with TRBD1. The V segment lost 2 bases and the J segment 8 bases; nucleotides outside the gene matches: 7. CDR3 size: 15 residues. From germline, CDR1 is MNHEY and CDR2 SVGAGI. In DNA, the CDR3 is TGTGCCAGCAGTTACGGGGGGACAGGAGGGGAAAAACTGTTTTTT. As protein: CASSYGGTGGEKLFF.

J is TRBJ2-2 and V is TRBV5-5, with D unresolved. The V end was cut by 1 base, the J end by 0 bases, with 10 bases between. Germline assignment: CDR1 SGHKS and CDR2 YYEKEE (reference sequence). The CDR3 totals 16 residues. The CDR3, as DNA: TGTGCCAGCAGCTTGATCCTCCTAACGAACACCGGGGAGCTGTTTTTT. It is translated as CASSLILLTNTGELFF.

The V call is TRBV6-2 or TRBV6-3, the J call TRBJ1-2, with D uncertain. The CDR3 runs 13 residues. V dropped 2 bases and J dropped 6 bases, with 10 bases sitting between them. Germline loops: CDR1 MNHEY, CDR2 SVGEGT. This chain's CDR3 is CASSYLIRDGYTF. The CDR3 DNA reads TGTGCCAGCAGTTACCTCATTCGAGATGGCTACACCTTC.

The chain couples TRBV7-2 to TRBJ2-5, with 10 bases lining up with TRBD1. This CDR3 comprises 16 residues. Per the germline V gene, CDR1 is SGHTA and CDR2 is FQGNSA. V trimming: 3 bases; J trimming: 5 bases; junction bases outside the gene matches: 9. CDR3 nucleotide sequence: TGTGCCAGCAGCTTTTCCGACAGGGGGCACGTGGAGACCCAGTACTTC. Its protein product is CASSFSDRGHVETQYF.

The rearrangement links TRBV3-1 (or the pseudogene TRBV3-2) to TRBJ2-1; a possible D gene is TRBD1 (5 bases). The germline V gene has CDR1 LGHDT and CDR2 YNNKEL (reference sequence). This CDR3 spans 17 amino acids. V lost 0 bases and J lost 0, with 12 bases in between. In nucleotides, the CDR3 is TGTGCCAGCAGCCAAGAACAGACAGCCGGCTCCTACAATGAGCAGTTCTTC. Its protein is CASSQEQTAGSYNEQFF.

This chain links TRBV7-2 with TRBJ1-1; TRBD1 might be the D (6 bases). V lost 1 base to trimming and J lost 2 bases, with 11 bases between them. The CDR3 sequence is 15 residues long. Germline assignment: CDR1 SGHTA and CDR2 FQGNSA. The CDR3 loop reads CASSLVWDTNTEAFF. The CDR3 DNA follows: TGTGCCAGCAGCTTAGTGTGGGACACTAACACTGAAGCTTTCTTT.

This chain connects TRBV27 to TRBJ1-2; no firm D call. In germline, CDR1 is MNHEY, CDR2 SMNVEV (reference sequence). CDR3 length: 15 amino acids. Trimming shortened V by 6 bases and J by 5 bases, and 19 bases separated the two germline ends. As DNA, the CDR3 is TGTGCCAGCAGGGTGAGCGGCCTCCTCCTATATGGCTACACCTTC. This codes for CASRVSGLLLYGYTF.

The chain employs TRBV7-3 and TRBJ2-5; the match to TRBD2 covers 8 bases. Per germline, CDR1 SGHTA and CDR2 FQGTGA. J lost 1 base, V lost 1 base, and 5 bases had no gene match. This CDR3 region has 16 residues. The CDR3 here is CASSLKAGAPQETQYF. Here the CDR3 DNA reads TGTGCCAGCAGCTTAAAAGCGGGGGCCCCCCAAGAGACCCAGTACTTC.

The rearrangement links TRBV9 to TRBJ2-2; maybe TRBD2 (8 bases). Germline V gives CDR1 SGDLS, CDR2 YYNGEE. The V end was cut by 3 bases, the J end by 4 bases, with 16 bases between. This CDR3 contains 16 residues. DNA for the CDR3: TGTGCCAGCAGCGCTGTTAGCGGGACAGTCACCGGGGAGCTGTTTTTT. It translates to CASSAVSGTVTGELFF.

The CDR3 protein is CASSLAGQGAGGTEAFF. In DNA, the CDR3 is TGTGCCAGCAGCTTGGCAGGACAGGGGGCAGGGGGGACTGAAGCTTTCTTT. The chain employs TRBV5-6 and TRBJ1-1; 11 bases line up with TRBD1. Germline CDR1 reads SGHDT; CDR2 reads YYEEEE. After removal of 0 bases from V and 5 bases from J, the junction contained 9 bases not matched to a gene. The CDR3 totals 17 residues.

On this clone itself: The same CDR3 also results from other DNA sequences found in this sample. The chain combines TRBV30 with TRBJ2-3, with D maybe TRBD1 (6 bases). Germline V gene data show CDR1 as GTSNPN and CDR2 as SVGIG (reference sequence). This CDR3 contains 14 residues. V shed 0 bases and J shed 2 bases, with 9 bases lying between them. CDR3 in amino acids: CAWSVGGDTDTQYF. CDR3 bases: TGTGCCTGGAGTGTAGGGGGAGACACAGATACGCAGTATTTT.

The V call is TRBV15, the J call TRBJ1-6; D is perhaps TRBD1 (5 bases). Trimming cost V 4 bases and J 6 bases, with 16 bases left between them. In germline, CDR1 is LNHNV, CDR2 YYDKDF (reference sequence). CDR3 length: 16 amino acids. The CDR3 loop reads CATSKGRGNLNSPLHF. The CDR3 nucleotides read TGTGCCACCAGCAAGGGGCGCGGGAATCTTAATTCACCCCTCCACTTT. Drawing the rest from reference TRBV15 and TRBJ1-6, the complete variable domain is DAMVIQNPRYQVTQFGKPVTLSCSQTLNHNVMYWYQQKSSQAPKLLFHYYDKDFNNEADTPDNFQSRRPNTSFCFLDIRSPGLGDTAMYLCATSKGRGNLNSPLHFGNGTRLTVT.

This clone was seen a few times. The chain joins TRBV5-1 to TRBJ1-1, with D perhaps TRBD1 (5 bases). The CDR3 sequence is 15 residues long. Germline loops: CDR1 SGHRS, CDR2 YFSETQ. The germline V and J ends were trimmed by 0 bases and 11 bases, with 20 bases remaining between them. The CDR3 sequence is CASSLERAERGGAFF. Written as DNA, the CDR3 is TGCGCCAGCAGCTTGGAGCGGGCGGAGCGCGGGGGGGCTTTCTTT.

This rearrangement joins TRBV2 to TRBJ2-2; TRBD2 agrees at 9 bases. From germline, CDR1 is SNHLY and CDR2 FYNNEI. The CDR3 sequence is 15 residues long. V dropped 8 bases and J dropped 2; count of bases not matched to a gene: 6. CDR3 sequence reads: CASGIAGVNTGELFF. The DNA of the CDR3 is TGTGCCAGCGGAATAGCGGGAGTAAACACCGGGGAGCTGTTTTTT.

Here the CDR3 reads CASSPGDRSDTQYF. In DNA, the CDR3 is TGTGCCAGCAGCCCCGGAGATCGTTCAGATACGCAGTATTTT. The chain links TRBV28 to TRBJ2-3; D ambiguous. V dropped 6 bases and J dropped 4 bases, with 14 bases sitting between them. In germline, CDR1 is MDHEN, CDR2 SYDVKM. This CDR3 region has 14 residues.

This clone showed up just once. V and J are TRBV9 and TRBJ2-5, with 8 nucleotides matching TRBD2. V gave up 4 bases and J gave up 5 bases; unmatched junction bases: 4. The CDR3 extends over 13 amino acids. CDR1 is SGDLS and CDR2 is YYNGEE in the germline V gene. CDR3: CASSPGGGETQYF. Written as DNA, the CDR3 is TGTGCCAGCAGCCCGGGAGGGGGGGAGACCCAGTACTTC.

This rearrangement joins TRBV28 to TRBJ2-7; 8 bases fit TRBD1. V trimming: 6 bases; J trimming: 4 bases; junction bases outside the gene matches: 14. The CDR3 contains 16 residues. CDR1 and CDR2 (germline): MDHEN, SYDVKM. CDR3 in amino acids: CASSRPQDRVTYEQYF. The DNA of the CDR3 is TGTGCCAGCAGCCGGCCCCAGGACAGGGTAACATACGAGCAGTACTTC.

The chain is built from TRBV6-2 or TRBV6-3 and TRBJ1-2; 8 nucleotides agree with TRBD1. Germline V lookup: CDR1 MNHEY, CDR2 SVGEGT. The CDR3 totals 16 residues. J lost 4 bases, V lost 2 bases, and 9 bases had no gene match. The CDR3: CASSYRPGQGLYGYTF. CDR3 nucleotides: TGTGCCAGCAGTTACCGCCCTGGACAGGGCCTCTATGGCTACACCTTC.

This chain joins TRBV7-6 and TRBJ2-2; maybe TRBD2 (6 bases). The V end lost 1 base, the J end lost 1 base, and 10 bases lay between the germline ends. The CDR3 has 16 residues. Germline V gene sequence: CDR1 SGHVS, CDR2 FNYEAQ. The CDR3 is CASSLELAVNTGELFF. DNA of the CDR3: TGTGCCAGCAGCTTAGAACTAGCCGTGAACACCGGGGAGCTGTTTTTT.